The 10 T cell receptor beta chains below were found in one sample sequenced in a study of T-cell memory formation after mild COVID-19. From the 5' RACE reads, TCRdb called clonotypes with MiXCR, one entry per CDR3 protein. This repertoire shows about 350,000 distinct CDR3 sequences, roughly an eighth found once; its top ten account for 20% to 25%. The sequenced sample was PBMCs or a T cell subset sorted from them (not recorded which). Receptors were obtained from a man younger than 30 who had mild COVID-19 (a few samples of this study predate the infection). Cell type and time point are not known.

The chain uses TRBV7-2 and TRBJ1-1; D ambiguous. The CDR3 is made up of 15 amino acids. Trimming cost V 1 base and J 8 bases, with 17 bases left between them. Germline lookup yields CDR1 SGHTA and CDR2 FQGNSA. The CDR3 DNA is TGTGCCAGCAGCTTAGGTCTGGGGTTGGCGAGCGAAGCTTTCTTT. Translation: CASSLGLGLASEAFF.

This clonotype was seen more than once but under ten times. The chain links TRBV6-5 to TRBJ2-1; 9 bases map to TRBD1. CDR1 and CDR2 (germline): MNHEY, SVGAGI. This CDR3 spans 14 amino acids. J lost 8 bases, V lost 5 bases, and 7 bases had no gene match. The CDR3 nucleotides are TGTGCCAGCAGTACCCGGACAGGGGAGGATGAGCAGTTCTTC. Its protein is CASSTRTGEDEQFF.

This clonotype was seen only a few times. The CDR3 sequence is CASSTLGGSNSPLHF. The CDR3 nucleotides are TGCGCCAGCAGCACCCTCGGGGGAAGTAATTCACCCCTCCACTTT. This rearrangement joins TRBV5-1 to TRBJ1-6; D possibly corresponds to TRBD1 (5 bases). Trimming cost V 4 bases and J 6 bases, with 14 bases left between them. Looked up from germline, CDR1 is SGHRS and CDR2 is YFSETQ. This CDR3 region has 15 residues. The full variable domain, in which reference TRBV5-1 and TRBJ1-6 provide the parts outside the CDR3, is KAGVTQTPRYLIKTRGQQVTLSCSPISGHRSVSWYQQTPGQGLQFLFEYFSETQRNKGNFPGRFSGRQFSNSRSEMNVSTLELGDSALYLCASSTLGGSNSPLHFGNGTRLTVT.

This clonotype was recorded many times. The chain has TRBV5-1 and TRBJ2-5; no clear D. CDR1 SGHRS and CDR2 YFSETQ come from the germline V gene. This CDR3 region has 13 residues. Trimming pared 1 base from V and 5 bases from J, leaving 9 bases between. The DNA of the CDR3 is TGCGCCAGCAGCTTGACCCCTCCGGAGACCCAGTACTTC. Its protein is CASSLTPPETQYF.

The gene calls are TRBV7-2 and TRBJ2-2; the D is unclear. This CDR3 has 15 residues. Germline-derived CDR1 and CDR2 are SGHTA and FQGNSA. V was shortened by 3 bases and J by 5 bases, with 13 bases between the two germline ends. CDR3 sequence (DNA): TGTGCCAGCAGCTTTGCCACCCCGGGTACCGGGGAGCTGTTTTTT. Translating it yields CASSFATPGTGELFF.

This clonotype was observed a handful of times. The chain joins TRBV6-5 to TRBJ1-3, with D unresolved. The length of the CDR3 is 14 residues. Per germline, CDR1 MNHEY and CDR2 SVGAGI. V was pared by 0 bases and J by 8 bases, with 11 bases between. The CDR3 DNA follows: TGTGCCAGCAGTTACTCGATCGGCGTAGACACCATATATTTT. Amino acids: CASSYSIGVDTIYF.

The table lists this clonotype with many counts. This rearrangement joins TRBV7-9 to TRBJ1-1; D is ambiguous. The CDR3 runs 13 residues. CDR1 is SEHNR and CDR2 is FQNEAQ in the germline V gene (reference sequence). Trimming cost V 7 bases and J 0 bases, with 9 bases left between them. The CDR3 bases are TGTGCCAGCAAGGAGGCGGTGAACACTGAAGCTTTCTTT. Encoded protein: CASKEAVNTEAFF.

This clonotype was detected many times. V and J are TRBV7-9 and TRBJ2-7, with 12 bases fitting TRBD2. The germline gives CDR1 SEHNR, CDR2 FQNEAQ (reference sequence). The CDR3 is 13 amino acids. Trimming at V came to 10 bases and at J to 4 bases, leaving 5 bases not matched to a gene. As DNA, the CDR3 is TGTGCCAACACCGGGACTAGCGGGTACGAGCAGTACTTC. It specifies CANTGTSGYEQYF. Filled out from reference TRBV7-9 and TRBJ2-7, the complete variable domain reads DTGVSQNPRHKITKRGQNVTFRCDPISEHNRLYWYRQTLGQGPEFLTYFQNEAQLEKSRLLSDRFSAERPKGSFSTLEIQRTEQGDSAMYLCANTGTSGYEQYFGPGTRLTVT.

This clonotype turned up a few times. The chain links TRBV7-2 to TRBJ2-3; no reliable D call. The germline V gene has CDR1 SGHTA and CDR2 FQGNSA. CDR3 length equals 13 residues. V lost 1 base, J lost 6 bases, and 8 bases lay in between. The DNA for the CDR3 is TGTGCCAGCAGCTTAGTGTTCTGGGATACGCAGTATTTT. Its protein is CASSLVFWDTQYF.

The J gene is TRBJ1-5, the V gene TRBV20-1; 7 nucleotides align to TRBD1. Losses at the gene ends were 1 base for V and 5 bases for J; bases not matched to a gene: 5. The CDR3 totals 14 residues. Germline CDR1 and CDR2: DFQATT and SNEGSKA (reference sequence). Written as DNA, the CDR3 is TGCAGTGCTAGAGGACAGGGTCCCCATCAGCCCCAGCATTTT. This codes for CSARGQGPHQPQHF.